The 21 T cell receptor beta chains in this list originate from one sample, sequenced in a study of cytomegalovirus exposure and HLA in healthy donors. Sequencing was performed with immunoSEQ multiplex PCR; in TCRdb, only in-frame clones are kept and a portion is missing. This table has 220,000 or so clones, 80% to 85% appearing once. Specimen: PBMCs. These receptor sequences come from a woman aged 25 to 39 in good health and CMV-seropositive.

This chain joins TRBV5-4 and TRBJ2-7; D is ambiguous. Trimming pared 0 bases from V and 5 bases from J, leaving 9 bases between. This CDR3 has 13 amino acids. Germline V gene sequence: CDR1 SGHNT, CDR2 YYREEE (reference sequence). The CDR3 region is CASSLVSGDEQYF. The DNA for the CDR3 is TGTGCCAGCAGCTTGGTTTCGGGCGACGAGCAGTACTTC. Combining the CDR3 with reference TRBV5-4 and TRBJ2-7 gives the whole variable domain ETGVTQSPTHLIKTRGQQVTLRCSSQSGHNTVSWYQQALGQGPQFIFQYYREEENGRGNFPPRFSGLQFPNYSSELNVNALELDDSALYLCASSLVSGDEQYFGPGTRLTVT.

This clone was found once. V is TRBV4-1 and J is TRBJ1-2; D perhaps matches TRBD1 (6 bases). V was trimmed by 10 bases and J by 6 bases, leaving 21 bases between them. The CDR3 has 14 residues. The germline CDR1 and CDR2 sequences are MGHRA and YSYEKL. CDR3 amino acids: CATTQAGEGNGYTF. The CDR3 region has the DNA TGCGCCACCACCCAGGCAGGGGAAGGGAATGGCTACACCTTC.

This clone was picked up one time. The rearrangement joins TRBV6-1 to TRBJ2-5; TRBD1 agrees at 8 bases. This CDR3 has 14 amino acids. Trimming took 8 bases from V and 10 from J; bases not matched to a gene: 15. Germline CDR1 is MNHNS and CDR2 is SASEGT. The CDR3 loop reads CASARPGQGGSQYF. CDR3 bases: TGTGCCAGCGCCCGACCCGGACAGGGAGGAAGCCAGTACTTC.

The CDR3 bases are TGTGCCAGTAGTATGGTTTGCGTCACGGAGCAGTTCTTC. This sequence encodes CASSMVCVTEQFF. This rearrangement joins TRBV19 to TRBJ2-1, with unresolved D. V lost 3 bases, J lost 10 bases, and 13 bases lay in between. The CDR3 totals 13 residues. Germline values: CDR1 LNHDA, CDR2 SQIVND (reference sequence).

The CDR3 DNA reads TGTGCCAGCAGCTCCCTCCTACTACCGGGACAGGGGGCCTACGAGCAGTACTTC. This gives the protein CASSSLLLPGQGAYEQYF. This chain connects TRBV28 to TRBJ2-7; 11 bases agree with TRBD1. Germline loops: CDR1 MDHEN, CDR2 SYDVKM. CDR3 size: 18 residues. V shed 6 bases and J 2 bases; nucleotides not matched to a gene: 15.

The chain recombines TRBV30 with TRBJ1-3; D remains ambiguous. Germline CDR1 is GTSNPN and CDR2 is SVGIG (reference sequence). V lost 0 bases and J 7 bases, leaving 7 bases between the germline ends. This CDR3 is 12 amino acids long. CDR3 in DNA: TGTGCCTGGAGTGTAAGGAGCAACACCATATATTTT. Translated, it gives CAWSVRSNTIYF. The entire variable domain, with the rest obtained from reference TRBV30 and TRBJ1-3, is as follows: SQTIHQWPATLVQPVGSPLSLECTVEGTSNPNLYWYRQAAGRGLQLLFYSVGIGQISSEVPQNLSASRPQDRQFILSSKKLLLSDSGFYLCAWSVRSNTIYFGEGSWLTVV.

The CDR3 spells CASSLTGTDTQYF. The CDR3 nucleotides are TGTGCCAGCAGCTTAACCGGGACAGATACGCAGTATTTT. The chain joins TRBV7-3 to TRBJ2-3; D gene uncertain. The CDR3 is 13 amino acids. Germline CDR1 and CDR2: SGHTA and FQGTGA. Deletions cut 0 bases from V and 3 bases from J, with 4 bases between.

The chain recombines TRBV6-1 with TRBJ1-2; D uncertain. V shed 2 bases and J shed 8 bases, with 6 bases lying between them. From germline, CDR1 is MNHNS and CDR2 SASEGT. The CDR3 has 11 amino acids. The CDR3 bases are TGTGCCAGCAGTGAATCCCCCGGCTACACCTTC. Translating it yields CASSESPGYTF.

This clone was counted a few times. The rearrangement uses TRBV28 and TRBJ1-2; 8 nucleotides align to TRBD1. After removal of 3 bases from V and 6 bases from J, the junction contained 3 bases not matched to a gene. This CDR3 is built from 13 residues. The germline gives CDR1 MDHEN, CDR2 SYDVKM. Here the CDR3 DNA reads TGTGCCAGCAGTTTGACAGGGGAAGATGGCTACACCTTC. Amino acid sequence: CASSLTGEDGYTF.

The CDR3 nucleotides read TGTGCCAGCAGTACCGGGACAGTCATGAACACTGAAGCTTTCTTT. Amino acid sequence: CASSTGTVMNTEAFF. The chain has TRBV27 and TRBJ1-1, with 7 bases lining up with TRBD1. The CDR3 is made up of 15 amino acids. Germline V gene data show CDR1 as MNHEY and CDR2 as SMNVEV (reference sequence). V lost 5 bases and J lost 0; bases outside the gene matches: 6.

The V gene is TRBV10-3, the J gene TRBJ1-1; D unresolved. Germline V gene lookup returns CDR1 ENHRY and CDR2 SYGVKD. V was shortened by 2 bases and J by 6 bases, with 7 bases between the two germline ends. This CDR3 region has 12 residues. The CDR3 is CAISEGRAEAFF. CDR3 DNA sequence: TGTGCCATCAGTGAGGGGAGGGCTGAAGCTTTCTTT.

This rearrangement joins TRBV5-1 to TRBJ1-5, with unresolved D. Germline CDR1 is SGHRS and CDR2 is YFSETQ. This CDR3 region has 13 residues. V was pared by 1 base and J by 4 bases, with 6 bases between. Here the CDR3 DNA reads TGCGCCAGCAGCTTGTCGGGGAATCAGCCCCAGCATTTT. It yields the protein CASSLSGNQPQHF.

Only a few counts were recorded for this clone. The chain joins TRBV5-4 to TRBJ1-2; no reliable D call. Trimming shortened V by 0 bases and J by 5 bases, and 5 bases separated the two germline ends. This CDR3 region has 12 residues. Looked up from germline, CDR1 is SGHNT and CDR2 is YYREEE (reference sequence). The CDR3 is CASSLAEYGYTF. CDR3 DNA: TGTGCCAGCAGCTTGGCAGAATATGGCTACACCTTC.

The rearrangement uses TRBV30 and TRBJ1-4; 7 bases are shared with TRBD1. The CDR3 runs to 14 residues. Germline CDR1 is GTSNPN and CDR2 is SVGIG (reference sequence). The J segment lost 7 bases and the V segment lost 3 bases, leaving 8 bases of the junction unmatched. The CDR3 region is CAWSLQGGGEKLFF. The DNA of the CDR3 is TGTGCCTGGAGCCTGCAGGGGGGAGGTGAAAAACTGTTTTTT.

This clone was counted a few times. V and J are TRBV7-8 and TRBJ1-2; D is unresolved. Between the trimmed V and J ends, which lost 0 bases and 6 bases, there was a span of 8 bases. This CDR3 contains 13 residues. Per the germline V gene, CDR1 is SGHVS and CDR2 is FQNEAQ. The CDR3 is CASSLADFNGYTF. As DNA, the CDR3 is TGTGCCAGCAGCTTAGCGGACTTTAATGGCTACACCTTC. The entire variable domain, with the rest obtained from reference TRBV7-8 and TRBJ1-2, is as follows: GAGVSQSPRYKVAKRGQDVALRCDPISGHVSLFWYQQALGQGPEFLTYFQNEAQLDKSGLPSDRFFAERPEGSVSTLKIQRTQQEDSAVYLCASSLADFNGYTFGSGTRLTVV.

CDR3 in amino acids: CASRRDASVYSNQPQHF. In DNA, the CDR3 is TGTGCCAGCAGGAGGGACGCAAGTGTCTATAGCAATCAGCCCCAGCATTTT. This rearrangement joins TRBV2 to TRBJ1-5; tentative D call: TRBD1 (5 bases). V shed 6 bases and J shed 0 bases, with 18 bases lying between them. The CDR3 contains 17 residues. CDR1 and CDR2 from the germline V gene are SNHLY and FYNNEI.

The V call is TRBV5-4, the J call TRBJ1-1; possible D gene TRBD1, 6 bases. Trimming cost V 4 bases and J 10 bases, with 20 bases left between them. This CDR3 comprises 14 residues. The germline gives CDR1 SGHNT, CDR2 YYREEE (reference sequence). CDR3 sequence: CASSPGGPQARAFF. CDR3 nucleotide sequence: TGTGCCAGCAGCCCGGGGGGCCCCCAGGCAAGAGCTTTCTTT.

V usage is TRBV11-3 and J usage is TRBJ1-1; D possibly corresponds to TRBD1 (6 bases). Trimming removed 1 base at V and 1 base at J, with 10 bases between. Germline-derived CDR1 and CDR2 are SGHNT and YENEEA. CDR3 length: 15 amino acids. CDR3 loop: CASSLVGTRNTEAFF. The CDR3 DNA is TGTGCCAGCAGCTTAGTCGGGACAAGGAACACTGAAGCTTTCTTT.

The V and J genes are TRBV12-2 and TRBJ1-2. TRBV12-2 is labeled a pseudogene. This CDR3 has 8 residues. The CDR3, as DNA: TGTGCAAGTCGGGGCTACACCTTC. Protein: CASRGYTF.

V usage is TRBV15 and J usage is TRBJ1-1; D remains ambiguous. Germline V gene sequence: CDR1 LNHNV, CDR2 YYDKDF (reference sequence). CDR3 length equals 14 residues. V was trimmed by 1 base and J by 1 base, leaving 7 bases between them. Here the CDR3 DNA reads TGTGCCACCAGCAGAGGGGCAGGGAACACTGAAGCTTTCTTT. This sequence encodes CATSRGAGNTEAFF.

The rearrangement uses TRBV25-1 and TRBJ2-7; maybe TRBD2 (6 bases). Germline V gene lookup returns CDR1 MGHDK and CDR2 SYGVNS. The V gene lost 1 base and the J gene lost 5 bases, with 12 bases spanning the gap. The CDR3 totals 14 residues. The CDR3 reads CASSEFNGGHEQYF. In nucleotides, the CDR3 is TGTGCCAGCAGTGAATTCAACGGGGGTCACGAGCAGTACTTC.